This paragraph covers one TCR beta chain sequence. As handled by the study authors: Reference gene primer amplification in the assay estimated nucleated cell counts. TCRdb keeps only in-frame clones here, not all; method: immunoSEQ multiplex PCR. D and trimming come from the DNA, and the V and J calls and clone size come from that table. The sample lists some 150,000 clones, roughly 87% seen once, with roughly 1.5% in the top ten. The data belong to a study of blood T cell repertoires in COVID-19. Study as a whole: The study drew acute and convalescent COVID-19 samples from the United States, Italy and Spain.

The CDR3 has 17 residues. This TCR derives from a woman aged 45-65 years with acute or convalescent COVID-19. The chain employs TRBV21-1 and TRBJ1-6. TRBV21-1 corresponds to a pseudogene. The sample comprised peripheral blood. Here the CDR3 reads CASSKVIFIEDNSPLHF. The CDR3 nucleotides are TGTGCCAGCAGCAAAGTTATCTTCATCGAGGATAATTCACCCCTCCACTTT.